Described below is a single T cell receptor beta chain sequence and its context. Additional DNA sequences in this sample encode the identical CDR3. These data are taken from a study of OX40 agonist ivuxolimab in advanced cancers. V shed 2 bases and J shed 0 bases, with 8 bases lying between them. The CDR3 has 15 residues. Per germline, CDR1 KGHSH and CDR2 LQKENI. Libraries were prepared by immunoSEQ multiplex PCR; TCRdb keeps only in-frame clonotypes and omits some of them. The sample has 65,000 to 80,000 clones, around 85% seen once. The clonotype was recovered from an adult with an advanced solid tumor such as melanoma, head and neck, liver or kidney cancer. The chain uses TRBV18 and TRBJ1-3; no reliable D call. The specimen was CD4+ or CD8+ T cells sorted from blood, collected in a trial of the OX40 agonist ivuxolimab. CDR3 loop: CASSPSGTSGNTIYF. The CDR3 bases are TGTGCCAGCTCACCATCAGGCACCTCTGGAAACACCATATATTTT.